This TCR beta chain was recorded in a study of cytomegalovirus exposure and HLA in healthy donors. Study-wide background: An analysis done earlier identified 100 million to 140 million unique TCR beta sequences from 190 million or so T cells. Study-level results: Likely technical artifact: a cluster of highly shared sequence variants. The study designated 150 or so TCR beta chains cytomegalovirus-associated.

With 60 Vbeta and 13 Jbeta primers, the PCR was carried out. The protocol was immunoSEQ multiplex PCR, while the TCRdb copy is restricted to in-frame clones and leaves out a portion. In all, the sample yields around 150,000 clones. Remarks on this clone: The antigen is not known.

Germline V gene sequence: CDR1 MNHNY, CDR2 SVGAGI (reference sequence). V shed 2 bases, J shed 6 bases, and the junction held 2 bases outside the gene matches. This CDR3 spans 13 amino acids. The receptor comes from a man aged 25-45 years in good health and CMV-seronegative. Sequencing was done on a sample of PBMCs. The chain joins TRBV6-6 to TRBJ1-2; 8 bases agree with TRBD1. CDR3 DNA sequence: TGTGCCAGCAGTTACAGGACAGGGCATGGCTACACCTTC. It is translated as CASSYRTGHGYTF.